This T cell receptor (beta chain) was profiled in a study of blood T cell repertoires in COVID-19. Study background: Whether acute or convalescent, the COVID-19 samples came from the United States, Italy and Spain. PBMCs, B-cell-depleted T cells, or T cells provided the cDNA or gDNA that made up the material.

The authors' processing: Amplification of reference gene primers was used by the study to estimate nucleated cell counts. Sequenced by immunoSEQ multiplex PCR; TCRdb stores in-frame clones only, minus some. V, J and clone size derive from that table, while D and trimming were established from the DNA sequence. Of fewer than 60,000 clones listed, 80% to 90% are singletons. This CDR3 is built from 13 residues. Trimming stripped 5 bases from V and 0 bases from J, with 8 bases between. Per the germline V gene, CDR1 is SEHNR and CDR2 is FQNEAQ (reference sequence). Seattle's cohort entered during active infection and was followed longitudinally.

This receptor was taken from a man aged 60-69 years with COVID-19, enrolled during active disease. Source material: peripheral blood. The chain is built from TRBV7-9 and TRBJ2-7; D perhaps matches TRBD1 (5 bases). The CDR3 nucleotides read TGTGCCAGCAGCACAGGTGTCTCCTACGAGCAGTACTTC. Protein sequence: CASSTGVSYEQYF.